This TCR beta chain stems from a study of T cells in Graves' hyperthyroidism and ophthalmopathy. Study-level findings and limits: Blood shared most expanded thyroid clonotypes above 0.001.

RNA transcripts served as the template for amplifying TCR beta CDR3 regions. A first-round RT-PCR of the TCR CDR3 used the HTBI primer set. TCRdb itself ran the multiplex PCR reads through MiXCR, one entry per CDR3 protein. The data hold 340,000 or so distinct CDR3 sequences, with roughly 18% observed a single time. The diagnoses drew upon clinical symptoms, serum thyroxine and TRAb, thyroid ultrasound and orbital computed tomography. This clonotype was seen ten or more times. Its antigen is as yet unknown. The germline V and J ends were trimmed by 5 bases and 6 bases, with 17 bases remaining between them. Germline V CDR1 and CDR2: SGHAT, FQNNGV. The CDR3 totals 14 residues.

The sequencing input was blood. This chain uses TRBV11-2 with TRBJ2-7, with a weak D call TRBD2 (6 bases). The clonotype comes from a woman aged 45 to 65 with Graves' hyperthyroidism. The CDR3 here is CASSGWDSHREQYF. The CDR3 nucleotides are TGTGCCAGCAGCGGCTGGGACTCCCACCGCGAGCAGTACTTC.